This T cell receptor beta chain was retrieved from a study of blood T cell repertoires in COVID-19. Germline V gives CDR1 GTSNPN, CDR2 SVGIG (reference sequence). V trimming: 2 bases; J trimming: 7 bases; junction bases outside the gene matches: 6. CDR3 size: 13 residues. Profiling relied on immunoSEQ multiplex PCR, and the TCRdb table lists in-frame clones only, not all of them. The data contain about 160,000 clones, approximately 82% of them seen just once; the ten biggest clones take up over 20%. The sequenced sample was peripheral blood. This chain joins TRBV30 and TRBJ1-2; 8 positions agree with TRBD1. This sequence was found in an elderly woman with acute or convalescent COVID-19. CDR3 DNA sequence: TGTGCCTGGAGTCGGACAGGGCAAAGTGGCTACACCTTC. This codes for CAWSRTGQSGYTF.